This TCR beta chain was captured in a study of shared clonotypes between healthy human individuals (dated by TCRdb to 2019 to 2021). Concerning the study at large: Three men and a couple of women, aged 18 to 49 years, made up the cohort. For each donor, CD4 naive and CD4 memory were each run on three plates, CD8 naive on two plates, and CD8 memory on one plate. To estimate repertoire size and how much clonotypes are shared between individuals, the study performed deep sequencing of blood TCR repertoires from five healthy adults. Libraries were prepared and TCR repertoires were sequenced by different laboratories using diverse techniques, in order to increase sequencing depth and limit assay-specific biases. Leukapheresis yielded between about 0.9 and 8.9 billion PBMCs per donor.

TCR CDR3 regions were amplified from genomic DNA by multiplex PCR using the deep immunoSEQ assay. For each cell subset, the extracted genomic DNA was distributed evenly across all wells of several immunoSEQ 96-well plates, and each plate served as one replicate. For sorted subsets, 200 to 250 ng genomic DNA, equal to tens of thousands of T cell genomes, was loaded into each replicate PCR. Purified libraries were quantified with a Qubit 3.0 fluorometer, sized on a Bioanalyzer 2100, and re-quantified with the KAPA Library Quantification kit. A separate single-read 150-cycle Illumina NextSeq 550 flow cell was used to sequence each immunoSEQ 96-well plate. The study's own analysis went as follows. The immunoSEQ output contained only junctional sequences without quality scores, so filtering could not match that applied to full-length reads. Sequences were annotated with PyIR, a Python wrapper for IgBLAST v1.9, using IMGT germline references to assign V/J genes and CDR3. Reads were removed for weak V/J assignments (E-value above 1e-6), missing CDR3, stop codons, out-of-frame junctions, or ambiguous translated residues. V3J clonotypes were defined as sequences sharing the same inferred V gene, J gene, and CDR3 amino acid sequence. Percentage overlap between repertoires was computed as shared unique clonotypes divided by the size of the smaller repertoire. Repertoire richness was assessed with RTK rarefaction, the Chao1 estimator, and Recon v2.1 estimates of unobserved clonotypes. Generation probabilities were computed with OLGA for all TCRbeta clonotypes obtained by the gDNA method from several donors. In TCRdb, the immuneACCESS table is reduced to in-frame sequences with V and J assigned. These tables do not hold every clone; where another copy was compared, an unresolved V gene accounts for under half, and the others remain unexplained. That table gives V, J and clone size, and the DNA gave D and trimming. The sample table lists approximately 2.5 million clones, approximately 93% of them with a count of one. The top ten constitute more than 0.35% of the sample.

Study-wide findings and limitations: Pairwise subsampling indicated that sequencing depth was expected to affect the degree of clonotype sharing among donors. Even with the large sequencing depth, rarefaction of the sorted-subset datasets indicated that sequencing was incomplete. Naive subsets generally had larger estimated clonotype richness than memory subsets did. Across a handful of donors, 5% to 6% of naive CD4, 3% to 3.5% of naive CD8, approximately 2.5% of memory CD4, and about 0.4% of memory CD8 clonotypes were shared. Because the study included only a small number of donors, the genetic and exposure-history diversity represented was limited. Compared with non-shared clonotypes, the clonotypes found in all four sorted-subset donors had higher generation probabilities. Only blood was sampled, and tissue TCR repertoires likely differ from those in blood.

Note on this clone: The specificity of this receptor is unknown. Per-base quality was not reported, and no clone a single base away is much larger than it.

Donors were healthy HIV-negative adults with no recently reported acute infections or vaccinations. Only Caucasian adults living in Nashville, Tennessee, USA were represented among the donors. CD4+ T cells were enriched through magnetic negative selection, after which naive cells were positively selected on CD45RA and the remaining negative fraction served as the memory subset. Blood was collected by leukapheresis, and PBMCs were isolated by Ficoll-Histopaque density gradient centrifugation and then cryopreserved in liquid nitrogen vapor phase. Analytical flow cytometry was used to check the purity and quantity of each magnetically sorted T cell population. Genomic DNA was isolated from every sorted fraction and measured by UV absorbance on a Nanodrop 2000c. The CDR3 covers 14 residues, taking in both the cysteine and the phenylalanine. The read is trimmed to its CDR3 DNA, 42 bases read in frame from base 1. Taken from the germline V gene, the CDR1 and CDR2 loops are MDHEN and SYDVKM. Trimming takes 7 bases from V and 5 bases from J, and the germline ends sit 15 bases apart.

Recombination joined TRBV28 with TRBJ1-5; the D gene is not confidently resolved. The material sequenced was naive CD4+ T cells from PBMCs. This specimen's cell subset or site label, interpreted: CD45RA+ positively selected. The clonotype was recovered from a young man in good health. Some clones in this sample may be carry-over from other donors' samples. The CDR3 protein: CASILSKAHQPQHF. The DNA is as follows: TGTGCCAGCATCTTGAGCAAGGCCCATCAGCCCCAGCATTTT.